This note documents a single TCR beta chain sequence. The table lists this clonotype with many counts. Its antigen is still unknown. There are no base qualities to consult, and no much larger clone falls within one base. Libraries came from multiplex PCR. This sample was sequenced with an Illumina HiSeq 4000. To build TCR beta libraries, CDR3 regions were amplified by Arm-PCR using iRepertoire HTBI primers. Before sequencing, the PCR products went through gel purification. In the original analysis: Across samples, about 63 TRBV and 12 to 15 TRBJ segments were identified and used for gene usage analysis of CDR3 amino acid clonotypes. Filtered high-quality paired reads were merged into contigs using COPE and FqMerger. Contigs were aligned with BLAST to IMGT TRBV, TRBD and TRBJ reference genes, and CDR3 was defined per IMGT. Highly expanded clones were defined as clonotypes with a frequency above 0.1%. Repertoire diversity was measured by Shannon entropy, and V-J evenness by the Gini coefficient. Public clonotypes were defined as clonotypes shared by more than one individual. The raw public reads went through TCRdb reprocessing: fastp at Q25, MiXCR clone calling, in-frame beta chains kept. Each CDR3 protein gets just one entry, which takes the most common genes and DNA from the rows behind it. The authors' filters were not applied to this entry. The sample data list about 540,000 distinct CDR3 sequences, and roughly 13% of these were observed just once. The top ten hold roughly a tenth of the sample.

The data belong to a study of regulatory T cells in long-lasting Graves disease (dated by TCRdb to the early 2020s). About the study as a whole: Patients with newly diagnosed Graves' disease had been on antithyroid drugs for under 3 months. Patients with persistent Graves' disease were compared with patients with newly diagnosed Graves' disease using TCR sequencing and RNA sequencing of peripheral blood. The study was conducted in China and was registered as a clinical trial. A total of around 33 samples underwent TCR sequencing, from around 13 patients with persistent Graves' disease and 20 or so patients with newly diagnosed Graves' disease. Overall study results and their limits: As a limitation, the authors acknowledged that the small sample size may reduce accuracy. Persistent patients shared more public clonotypes among themselves (around 3,000) than newly diagnosed patients did (more than 950). Lower TCR Shannon entropy and fewer highly expanded clones were observed in persistent Graves' disease patients than in newly diagnosed patients, which suggested clonal expansion. Only peripheral blood was studied, because thyroid tissue, the primary lesion, was inaccessible. Sequencing and analysis were restricted to the TCR beta chain.

In light of the paper, this sample's time point label describes: newly diagnosed GD, antithyroid drugs for less than 3 months. RNA was extracted from PBMCs in TRIzol for both TCR sequencing and RNA sequencing. The diagnosis of Graves' disease was made according to American Thyroid Association guidelines. Patients were recruited from an endocrinology department in Xi'an, China. From each patient, approximately 10 milliliters of peripheral blood was collected into an EDTA anticoagulant tube. PBMCs were isolated by Ficoll Paque Plus density gradient separation without further T cell sorting. An Agilent 2100 Bioanalyzer and agarose gel were used to assess RNA quality, and a NanoDrop 2000 was used to measure RNA concentration. The same data also contributed to another study, on T cells in Graves' hyperthyroidism and ophthalmopathy. The second study's paper adds: Graves' hyperthyroidism was defined as stable when no progression to ophthalmopathy occurred over 18 months of follow-up. Hyperthyroidism patients were newly diagnosed, had a disease duration of under 2 months, and were aged 18 to 65 years. Any patient with an uncontrolled infection, another autoimmune disease, pregnancy or lactation was excluded. Diagnoses were based on clinical symptoms, serum thyroxine and TRAb, thyroid ultrasound and orbital computed tomography. A first-round RT-PCR of the TCR CDR3 used the HTBI primer set with the Qiagen OneStep RT-PCR kit. Most expanded thyroid clonotypes (frequency above 0.001) were also found in blood, which suggests that blood repertoires may mirror thyroid immune responses. A 13 V-J signature model separated ophthalmopathy from stable hyperthyroidism, with approximately 86% sensitivity and 81.08% specificity in cross-validation and 80%/75% in testing. In validation, progression to ophthalmopathy was predicted by the model with 70.59% sensitivity and roughly 76% specificity, a median of about 6.8 months before onset. A discovery cohort of about 100 patients, 43 with Graves' ophthalmopathy and 55 to 60 with stable Graves' hyperthyroidism, was used to find distinguishing TCR V-J signatures. Whether ophthalmopathy could be predicted prospectively was tested in an independent validation cohort made up of about 18 hyperthyroidism patients plus 17 patients who later progressed to ophthalmopathy. The 95 to 100 discovery patients were divided at random into training and test sets in a 7:3 ratio. The study also compared thyroid tissue and blood T-cell repertoires from several Graves' hyperthyroidism patients. After sampling, hyperthyroidism patients received methimazole starting at 30 mg daily, and ophthalmopathy patients received high-dose intravenous methylprednisolone. Libraries were constructed in a second round of multiplex PCR, after which size selection and purification were performed. Paired-end sequencing of the libraries was performed with 100 bp reads on an Illumina HiSeq2000. Raw data were processed with SOAPnuke, discarding reads with adapters, uncalled bases, mean Phred below 15, or no exact constant-primer or identifier match. COPE v1.2.5 was used to merge high-quality paired reads, and clonotypes were defined as unique nucleotide sequences. MiTCR v1.1 was used to align the clonotypes against IMGT TRBV, TRBD and TRBJ reference segments. Only V-J combinations with frequency above 0.0001, covering about 99% of repertoires, were analysed. A TCS score was defined as the ratio between F50 (clonal expansion) and ExV (chaos), using BLOSUM62-based TCRdist between CDR3 peptides within each V-J. Welch's t-statistics and random forest reduced around 550 V-J features to 13, which were used in a naive Bayes classifier (R e1071). Sample size was not statistically predetermined, and blinding of investigators to group allocation was not performed. The paper reports TCR Vbeta CDR3 sequencing of over 120 peripheral blood samples: under 45 ophthalmopathy, under 80 hyperthyroidism and around 17 progressor patients.

The material sequenced was peripheral blood mononuclear cells (PBMCs), taken at new diagnosis, from a patient treated with antithyroid drugs. The source of this sequence is a man in his thirties or forties with Graves disease. Donor details come from another sample of the same person, matched by shared clones.

The nucleotides read TGTGCCAGCAGGACCATTGGACAGGGGGCTTATTATCAGCCCCAGCATTTT. Its product reads: CASRTIGQGAYYQPQHF. Recombination joined TRBV6-1 with TRBJ1-5, with 11 central nucleotides matching TRBD1. CDR3 length: 17 amino acids, cysteine to phenylalanine. CDR3 DNA is the only sequence kept; it has 51 bases, read in frame from the first base. The germline V gene yields MNHNS for CDR1 and SASEGT for CDR2. The V end gives up 6 bases and the J end 5 bases, leaving 12 bases in the junction not matched to a gene.